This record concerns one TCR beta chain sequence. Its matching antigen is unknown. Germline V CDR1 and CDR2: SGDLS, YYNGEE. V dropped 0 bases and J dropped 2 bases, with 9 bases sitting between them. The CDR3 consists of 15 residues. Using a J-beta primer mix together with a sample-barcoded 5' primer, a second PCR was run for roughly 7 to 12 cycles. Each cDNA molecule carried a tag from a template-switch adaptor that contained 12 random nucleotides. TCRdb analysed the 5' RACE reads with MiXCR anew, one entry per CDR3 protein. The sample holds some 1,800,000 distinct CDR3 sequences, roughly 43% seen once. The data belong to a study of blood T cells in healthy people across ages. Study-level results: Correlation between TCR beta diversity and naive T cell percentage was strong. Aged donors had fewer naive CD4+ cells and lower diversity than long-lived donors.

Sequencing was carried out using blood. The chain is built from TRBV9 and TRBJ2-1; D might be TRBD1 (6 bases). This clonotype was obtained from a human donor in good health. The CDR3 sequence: CASSVDGTPYNEQFF. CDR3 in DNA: TGTGCCAGCAGCGTAGATGGGACACCCTACAATGAGCAGTTCTTC. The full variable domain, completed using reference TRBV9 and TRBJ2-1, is DSGVTQTPKHLITATGQRVTLRCSPRSGDLSVYWYQQSLDQGLQFLIQYYNGEERAKGNILERFSAQQFPDLHSELNLSSLELGDSALYFCASSVDGTPYNEQFFGPGTRLTVL.